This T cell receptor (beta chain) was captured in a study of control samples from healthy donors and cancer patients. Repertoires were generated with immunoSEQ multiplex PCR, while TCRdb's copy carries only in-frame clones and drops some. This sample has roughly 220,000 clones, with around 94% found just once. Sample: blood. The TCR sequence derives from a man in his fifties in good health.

The CDR3: CASSLTMTVNTEAFF. CDR3 sequence (DNA): TGTGCCAGCAGTTTGACCATGACCGTGAACACTGAAGCTTTCTTT. This sequence joins TRBV6-2 or TRBV6-3 and TRBJ1-1; D uncertain. Trimming removed 4 bases from V and 0 bases from J, with 12 bases in between. CDR1 and CDR2 from the germline V gene are MNHEY and SVGEGT. This CDR3 comprises 15 residues.